The rows below give T cell receptor beta chains drawn from one sample of a study of blood T cell repertoires in COVID-19. Clones were sequenced by immunoSEQ multiplex PCR, and TCRdb holds only the in-frame ones, with some missing. The sample records around 200,000 clones, approximately 89% being singletons. Sequenced sample: peripheral blood. The receptors originated from a man between 65 and 85 years old with acute or convalescent COVID-19. The CDR3 runs from the conserved cysteine through the conserved F or W. D genes are given only for firm matches. Rows may omit the clone size; those that give it use once, few, many or a size class.

clone size,V gene,J gene,D gene,CDR3 protein,CDR3 DNA
few,TRBV5-1,TRBJ2-6,-,CASSSRPSGANVLTF,TGCGCCAGCAGCTCTCGTCCCTCTGGGGCCAACGTCCTGACTTTC
-,TRBV5-6,TRBJ2-3,-,CASSLGGGSGTDTQYF,TGTGCCAGCAGCTTGGGAGGCGGCTCCGGCACAGATACGCAGTATTTT
-,TRBV28,TRBJ2-3,-,CASSLPQTDTQYF,TGTGCCAGCAGTTTACCACAGACAGATACGCAGTATTTT
-,TRBV9,TRBJ2-1,TRBD2,CASTVAGDNEQFF,TGTGCCAGCACAGTAGCGGGGGACAATGAGCAGTTCTTC
-,TRBV27,TRBJ1-1,-,CASSLTGSVDTEAFF,TGTGCCAGCAGTTTAACAGGGAGCGTGGACACTGAAGCTTTCTTT
-,TRBV5-1,TRBJ1-2,TRBD1,CASSIGPGGLGYGYTF,TGCGCCAGCAGCATTGGCCCAGGGGGTCTCGGCTATGGCTACACCTTC
few,TRBV19,TRBJ2-7,TRBD2,CASSAAGDYEQYF,TGTGCCAGTAGTGCGGCGGGGGACTACGAGCAGTACTTC
-,TRBV4-2,TRBJ1-6,TRBD1,CASSQRGTDQNSPLHF,TGTGCCAGCAGCCAACGCGGGACAGACCAAAATTCACCCCTCCACTTT
-,TRBV11-3,TRBJ1-1,TRBD1,CASSMDRGRAFF,TGTGCCAGCAGCATGGACAGGGGGAGGGCTTTCTTT
-,TRBV27,TRBJ2-1,-,CASSLLPLGPGEQFF,TGTGCCAGCAGTTTATTGCCTCTGGGGCCGGGTGAGCAGTTCTTC